This is a list of T cell receptor beta chains from one sample in a study of cytomegalovirus exposure and HLA in healthy donors. Profiled with immunoSEQ multiplex PCR; TCRdb holds only in-frame clones, not every one. The sample records a few hundred thousand clones, about nine tenths being singletons. The sample consisted of PBMCs. The receptor set was obtained from a young woman in good health and CMV-seronegative. Each CDR3 is given with its conserved first and last residue. The D gene is left open where the match is weak. The size entry is marked missing in some rows and otherwise reads once, few, many or a size class.

once | TRBJ1-1 | . | TRBV18 | CASSPQGQNTEAFF | TGTGCCAGCTCACCCCAAGGACAGAACACTGAAGCTTTCTTT
. | TRBJ1-1 | . | TRBV5-1 | CASSLDTMNTEAFF | TGCGCCAGCAGCCTGGACACCATGAACACTGAAGCTTTCTTT
. | TRBJ2-7 | . | TRBV15 | CATSRVGATEQYF | TGTGCCACCAGCAGAGTAGGGGCCACCGAGCAGTACTTC
. | TRBJ2-5 | . | TRBV28 | CASRTREETQYF | TGTGCCAGCAGGACCAGGGAAGAGACCCAGTACTTC
. | TRBJ1-1 | . | TRBV19 | CASRERGSLNTEAFF | TGTGCCAGTAGGGAGCGGGGCAGCTTGAACACTGAAGCTTTCTTT
. | TRBJ1-5 | TRBD1 | TRBV7-2 | CASSFSGGGQPQHF | TGTGCCAGCAGCTTTTCAGGGGGCGGTCAGCCCCAGCATTTT
. | TRBJ1-1 | . | TRBV28 | CASRAGLENTEAFF | TGTGCCAGCAGGGCCGGACTGGAGAACACTGAAGCTTTCTTT
. | TRBJ2-1 | TRBD2 | TRBV6-5 | CASGGGRTGEQFF | TGTGCCAGCGGGGGCGGGAGGACTGGTGAGCAGTTCTTC
. | TRBJ2-5 | . | TRBV2 | CALGGAETQYF | TGTGCTTTGGGCGGGGCGGAGACCCAGTACTTC
. | TRBJ2-7 | . | TRBV5-1 | CASSGGQTYEQYF | TGCGCCAGCAGCGGAGGACAGACCTACGAGCAGTACTTC
once | TRBJ1-5 | . | TRBV19 | CASSIPQVYSNQPQHF | TGTGCCAGTAGTATCCCGCAAGTCTATAGCAATCAGCCCCAGCATTTT
. | TRBJ1-2 | . | TRBV19 | CASSIGRGDGGYTF | TGTGCCAGTAGTATAGGACGGGGTGACGGCGGCTACACCTTC
. | TRBJ1-2 | . | TRBV4-1 | CASSQTAEVRGYTF | TGCGCCAGCAGCCAAACCGCCGAGGTGCGCGGCTACACCTTC
. | TRBJ2-2 | TRBD1 | TRBV6-5 | CASSYSGGYTGELFF | TGTGCCAGCAGTTACTCAGGGGGCTACACCGGGGAGCTGTTTTTT
. | TRBJ1-5 | TRBD1 | TRBV18 | CASSPDRAQPQHF | TGTGCCAGCTCACCTGACAGGGCCCAGCCCCAGCATTTT
. | TRBJ1-1 | . | TRBV13 | CASSVVTGNTEAFF | TGTGCCAGCAGCGTCGTGACAGGGAACACTGAAGCTTTCTTT
once | TRBJ1-5 | . | TRBV7-3 | CASSLISRGLEQPQHF | TGTGCCAGCAGCTTAATTTCCCGGGGGTTGGAGCAGCCCCAGCATTTT
. | TRBJ1-2 | . | TRBV6-5 | CASSLLKDYGYTF | TGTGCCAGCAGCCTCCTAAAAGACTATGGCTACACCTTC
. | TRBJ2-3 | . | TRBV7-2 | CASSLDDSADTQYF | TGTGCCAGCAGCTTAGACGATAGTGCAGATACGCAGTATTTT
once | TRBJ2-7 | . | TRBV7-2 | CASSPGPSSYEQYF | TGTGCCAGCAGCCCGGGTCCCTCTTCCTACGAGCAGTACTTC
. | TRBJ1-1 | . | TRBV29-1 | CSVVGGTEAFF | TGCAGCGTTGTCGGGGGAACTGAAGCTTTCTTT
. | TRBJ2-3 | TRBD2 | TRBV27 | CASSILGLASTDTQYF | TGTGCCAGCAGCATCTTGGGACTAGCGAGCACAGATACGCAGTATTTT
. | TRBJ2-7 | . | TRBV5-4 | CASSLPSSHEQYF | TGTGCCAGCAGCTTGCCTAGCTCCCACGAGCAGTACTTC
many | TRBJ2-7 | . | TRBV6-5 | CASSYGGSTSYEQYF | TGTGCCAGCAGTTACGGAGGCAGTACCTCCTACGAGCAGTACTTC